These T cell receptor beta chains were read from a single sample in a study of vaccination effects on CD4 cells after COVID-19. Generated by immunoSEQ multiplex PCR, the TCRdb table keeps only in-frame clones and is missing some. The table includes approximately 25,000 clones, 69% detected once. These receptors lack a known antigen. This specimen consisted of CD4+ T cells from PBMCs cultured with SARS-CoV-2 spike peptides, obtained after COVID-19 vaccination. These TCRs come from a human donor who received a COVID-19 vaccine. Each CDR3 is given with its conserved first and last residue. Fields, in order: V gene, D gene, clone size, J gene, CDR3 DNA, CDR3 protein. A D gene is named only where the DNA matches it firmly. Clone size, where shown, is once, few, many, or a class for clones that have expanded.

TRBV6-5	TRBD1	NA	TRBJ1-4	TGTGCCAGCAGTTCCCACGGGACAGGTGACGAAAAACTGTTTTTT	CASSSHGTGDEKLFF
TRBV3-1/TRBV3-2	TRBD1	once	TRBJ2-7	TGTGCCAGCAGCCAAAGGACAGGGGGCTTCAACGAGCAGTACTTC	CASSQRTGGFNEQYF
TRBV2	TRBD2	NA	TRBJ2-3	TGTGCCAGCAGACCCGGGACTAGTCCCGATACGCAGTATTTT	CASRPGTSPDTQYF
TRBV12-3/TRBV12-4	NA	NA	TRBJ1-2	TGTGCCAGCACCTCAGGAGATCGGGATGGCTACACCTTC	CASTSGDRDGYTF
TRBV9	NA	NA	TRBJ2-3	TGTGCCAGCAGCGCGTTCTCACAGGGTGATACGCAGTATTTT	CASSAFSQGDTQYF
TRBV4-1	NA	once	TRBJ2-2	TGCGCCAGCACCCCGAACCAACTCACCGGGGAGCTGTTTTTT	CASTPNQLTGELFF
TRBV5-4	TRBD2	NA	TRBJ2-3	TGTGCCAGCAGCTTGACGACTAGCGGCACAGATACGCAGTATTTT	CASSLTTSGTDTQYF
TRBV7-8	TRBD1	NA	TRBJ1-2	TGTGCCAGCAGCTTAGCAGCAGGGGGGTATGGCTACACCTTC	CASSLAAGGYGYTF
TRBV6-5	NA	NA	TRBJ1-2	TGTGCCAGCAACTGGGGGCAAAATGGCTACACCTTC	CASNWGQNGYTF
TRBV3-1/TRBV3-2	TRBD1	NA	TRBJ1-6	TGTGCCAGCAGCCCCGGGACAGACAATTCACCCCTCCACTTT	CASSPGTDNSPLHF
TRBV18	TRBD1	NA	TRBJ1-1	TGTGCCAGCTCACCACGGGGTATGGGGGACAGTCAAGCTTTCTTT	CASSPRGMGDSQAFF
TRBV19	NA	few	TRBJ1-3	TGTGCCAGTAGTTTGGAAAACTCTGGAAACACCATATATTTT	CASSLENSGNTIYF
TRBV5-1	NA	NA	TRBJ2-5	TGCGCCAGCCTCCAGGGCTCTGCGGGCCTTCAAGAGACCCAGTACTTC	CASLQGSAGLQETQYF
TRBV4-1	NA	NA	TRBJ1-2	TGCGCCAGCAGCCTAAGTTCACTAGCTAACTATGGCTACACCTTC	CASSLSSLANYGYTF
TRBV6-5	NA	NA	TRBJ1-1	TGTGCCAGCAGCCCCACCTCGGACAGGAACACTGAAGCTTTCTTT	CASSPTSDRNTEAFF
TRBV5-5	NA	NA	TRBJ2-1	TGTGCCAGCAGCAGCGACAGGTGGGGGCAGTTCTTC	CASSSDRWGQFF
TRBV6-1	NA	NA	TRBJ2-7	TGTGCCAGCAGTGAAAAAAGGGACTCCTACGAGCAGTACTTC	CASSEKRDSYEQYF
TRBV3-1/TRBV3-2	NA	NA	TRBJ1-2	TGTGCCAGCAGCCAATGGGACCAGGGTTTGGCGTCTGGCTACACCTTC	CASSQWDQGLASGYTF
TRBV3-1/TRBV3-2	TRBD2	once	TRBJ2-5	TGTGCCAGCAGCCCGGGACTAGCGGGGAGCGGGGAGACCCAGTACTTC	CASSPGLAGSGETQYF
TRBV20-1	NA	NA	TRBJ2-5	TGCAGTGCTAGGCAGGGAGAGACCCAGTACTTC	CSARQGETQYF
TRBV14	TRBD2	NA	TRBJ2-7	TGTGCCAGCAGCCAACGCGACAGGGGAGGACTAGCGGGATCAACCCTCTACGAGCAGTACTTC	CASSQRDRGGLAGSTLYEQYF
TRBV18	NA	once	TRBJ1-5	TGTGCCAGCTCACCGTTCGGAGATCAGCCCCAGCATTTT	CASSPFGDQPQHF
TRBV27	NA	NA	TRBJ1-2	TGTGCCAGCAGTTTATCGGGACCTGGGAACTATGGCTACACCTTC	CASSLSGPGNYGYTF
TRBV19	NA	NA	TRBJ2-3	TGTGCCAGTAGACAGGGTAAAAGGAGCACAGATACGCAGTATTTT	CASRQGKRSTDTQYF
TRBV2	NA	NA	TRBJ1-1	TGTGCCAGCAGTGAATTGGAGAACACTGAAGCTTTCTTT	CASSELENTEAFF
TRBV7-6	TRBD2	NA	TRBJ2-1	TGTGCCAGCAGCTTAGCGCGAGCGGGAGGGGGTGAGCAGTTCTTC	CASSLARAGGGEQFF
TRBV11-2	NA	NA	TRBJ2-1	TGTGCCAGCAGCTTAGGCCATGGGTCCTACAATGAGCAGTTCTTC	CASSLGHGSYNEQFF
TRBV7-9	NA	NA	TRBJ1-3	TGTGCCAGCAGCTTAGATAGCTTCTCTGGAAACACCATATATTTT	CASSLDSFSGNTIYF
TRBV4-1	TRBD1	medium-sized	TRBJ2-1	TGCGCCAGCCTAGGGGGCTTGGGGCAGTTCTTC	CASLGGLGQFF
TRBV14	TRBD1	NA	TRBJ1-2	TGTGCCAGCAGCCAAATACAGGGGCTGAGGGGCTACACCTTC	CASSQIQGLRGYTF